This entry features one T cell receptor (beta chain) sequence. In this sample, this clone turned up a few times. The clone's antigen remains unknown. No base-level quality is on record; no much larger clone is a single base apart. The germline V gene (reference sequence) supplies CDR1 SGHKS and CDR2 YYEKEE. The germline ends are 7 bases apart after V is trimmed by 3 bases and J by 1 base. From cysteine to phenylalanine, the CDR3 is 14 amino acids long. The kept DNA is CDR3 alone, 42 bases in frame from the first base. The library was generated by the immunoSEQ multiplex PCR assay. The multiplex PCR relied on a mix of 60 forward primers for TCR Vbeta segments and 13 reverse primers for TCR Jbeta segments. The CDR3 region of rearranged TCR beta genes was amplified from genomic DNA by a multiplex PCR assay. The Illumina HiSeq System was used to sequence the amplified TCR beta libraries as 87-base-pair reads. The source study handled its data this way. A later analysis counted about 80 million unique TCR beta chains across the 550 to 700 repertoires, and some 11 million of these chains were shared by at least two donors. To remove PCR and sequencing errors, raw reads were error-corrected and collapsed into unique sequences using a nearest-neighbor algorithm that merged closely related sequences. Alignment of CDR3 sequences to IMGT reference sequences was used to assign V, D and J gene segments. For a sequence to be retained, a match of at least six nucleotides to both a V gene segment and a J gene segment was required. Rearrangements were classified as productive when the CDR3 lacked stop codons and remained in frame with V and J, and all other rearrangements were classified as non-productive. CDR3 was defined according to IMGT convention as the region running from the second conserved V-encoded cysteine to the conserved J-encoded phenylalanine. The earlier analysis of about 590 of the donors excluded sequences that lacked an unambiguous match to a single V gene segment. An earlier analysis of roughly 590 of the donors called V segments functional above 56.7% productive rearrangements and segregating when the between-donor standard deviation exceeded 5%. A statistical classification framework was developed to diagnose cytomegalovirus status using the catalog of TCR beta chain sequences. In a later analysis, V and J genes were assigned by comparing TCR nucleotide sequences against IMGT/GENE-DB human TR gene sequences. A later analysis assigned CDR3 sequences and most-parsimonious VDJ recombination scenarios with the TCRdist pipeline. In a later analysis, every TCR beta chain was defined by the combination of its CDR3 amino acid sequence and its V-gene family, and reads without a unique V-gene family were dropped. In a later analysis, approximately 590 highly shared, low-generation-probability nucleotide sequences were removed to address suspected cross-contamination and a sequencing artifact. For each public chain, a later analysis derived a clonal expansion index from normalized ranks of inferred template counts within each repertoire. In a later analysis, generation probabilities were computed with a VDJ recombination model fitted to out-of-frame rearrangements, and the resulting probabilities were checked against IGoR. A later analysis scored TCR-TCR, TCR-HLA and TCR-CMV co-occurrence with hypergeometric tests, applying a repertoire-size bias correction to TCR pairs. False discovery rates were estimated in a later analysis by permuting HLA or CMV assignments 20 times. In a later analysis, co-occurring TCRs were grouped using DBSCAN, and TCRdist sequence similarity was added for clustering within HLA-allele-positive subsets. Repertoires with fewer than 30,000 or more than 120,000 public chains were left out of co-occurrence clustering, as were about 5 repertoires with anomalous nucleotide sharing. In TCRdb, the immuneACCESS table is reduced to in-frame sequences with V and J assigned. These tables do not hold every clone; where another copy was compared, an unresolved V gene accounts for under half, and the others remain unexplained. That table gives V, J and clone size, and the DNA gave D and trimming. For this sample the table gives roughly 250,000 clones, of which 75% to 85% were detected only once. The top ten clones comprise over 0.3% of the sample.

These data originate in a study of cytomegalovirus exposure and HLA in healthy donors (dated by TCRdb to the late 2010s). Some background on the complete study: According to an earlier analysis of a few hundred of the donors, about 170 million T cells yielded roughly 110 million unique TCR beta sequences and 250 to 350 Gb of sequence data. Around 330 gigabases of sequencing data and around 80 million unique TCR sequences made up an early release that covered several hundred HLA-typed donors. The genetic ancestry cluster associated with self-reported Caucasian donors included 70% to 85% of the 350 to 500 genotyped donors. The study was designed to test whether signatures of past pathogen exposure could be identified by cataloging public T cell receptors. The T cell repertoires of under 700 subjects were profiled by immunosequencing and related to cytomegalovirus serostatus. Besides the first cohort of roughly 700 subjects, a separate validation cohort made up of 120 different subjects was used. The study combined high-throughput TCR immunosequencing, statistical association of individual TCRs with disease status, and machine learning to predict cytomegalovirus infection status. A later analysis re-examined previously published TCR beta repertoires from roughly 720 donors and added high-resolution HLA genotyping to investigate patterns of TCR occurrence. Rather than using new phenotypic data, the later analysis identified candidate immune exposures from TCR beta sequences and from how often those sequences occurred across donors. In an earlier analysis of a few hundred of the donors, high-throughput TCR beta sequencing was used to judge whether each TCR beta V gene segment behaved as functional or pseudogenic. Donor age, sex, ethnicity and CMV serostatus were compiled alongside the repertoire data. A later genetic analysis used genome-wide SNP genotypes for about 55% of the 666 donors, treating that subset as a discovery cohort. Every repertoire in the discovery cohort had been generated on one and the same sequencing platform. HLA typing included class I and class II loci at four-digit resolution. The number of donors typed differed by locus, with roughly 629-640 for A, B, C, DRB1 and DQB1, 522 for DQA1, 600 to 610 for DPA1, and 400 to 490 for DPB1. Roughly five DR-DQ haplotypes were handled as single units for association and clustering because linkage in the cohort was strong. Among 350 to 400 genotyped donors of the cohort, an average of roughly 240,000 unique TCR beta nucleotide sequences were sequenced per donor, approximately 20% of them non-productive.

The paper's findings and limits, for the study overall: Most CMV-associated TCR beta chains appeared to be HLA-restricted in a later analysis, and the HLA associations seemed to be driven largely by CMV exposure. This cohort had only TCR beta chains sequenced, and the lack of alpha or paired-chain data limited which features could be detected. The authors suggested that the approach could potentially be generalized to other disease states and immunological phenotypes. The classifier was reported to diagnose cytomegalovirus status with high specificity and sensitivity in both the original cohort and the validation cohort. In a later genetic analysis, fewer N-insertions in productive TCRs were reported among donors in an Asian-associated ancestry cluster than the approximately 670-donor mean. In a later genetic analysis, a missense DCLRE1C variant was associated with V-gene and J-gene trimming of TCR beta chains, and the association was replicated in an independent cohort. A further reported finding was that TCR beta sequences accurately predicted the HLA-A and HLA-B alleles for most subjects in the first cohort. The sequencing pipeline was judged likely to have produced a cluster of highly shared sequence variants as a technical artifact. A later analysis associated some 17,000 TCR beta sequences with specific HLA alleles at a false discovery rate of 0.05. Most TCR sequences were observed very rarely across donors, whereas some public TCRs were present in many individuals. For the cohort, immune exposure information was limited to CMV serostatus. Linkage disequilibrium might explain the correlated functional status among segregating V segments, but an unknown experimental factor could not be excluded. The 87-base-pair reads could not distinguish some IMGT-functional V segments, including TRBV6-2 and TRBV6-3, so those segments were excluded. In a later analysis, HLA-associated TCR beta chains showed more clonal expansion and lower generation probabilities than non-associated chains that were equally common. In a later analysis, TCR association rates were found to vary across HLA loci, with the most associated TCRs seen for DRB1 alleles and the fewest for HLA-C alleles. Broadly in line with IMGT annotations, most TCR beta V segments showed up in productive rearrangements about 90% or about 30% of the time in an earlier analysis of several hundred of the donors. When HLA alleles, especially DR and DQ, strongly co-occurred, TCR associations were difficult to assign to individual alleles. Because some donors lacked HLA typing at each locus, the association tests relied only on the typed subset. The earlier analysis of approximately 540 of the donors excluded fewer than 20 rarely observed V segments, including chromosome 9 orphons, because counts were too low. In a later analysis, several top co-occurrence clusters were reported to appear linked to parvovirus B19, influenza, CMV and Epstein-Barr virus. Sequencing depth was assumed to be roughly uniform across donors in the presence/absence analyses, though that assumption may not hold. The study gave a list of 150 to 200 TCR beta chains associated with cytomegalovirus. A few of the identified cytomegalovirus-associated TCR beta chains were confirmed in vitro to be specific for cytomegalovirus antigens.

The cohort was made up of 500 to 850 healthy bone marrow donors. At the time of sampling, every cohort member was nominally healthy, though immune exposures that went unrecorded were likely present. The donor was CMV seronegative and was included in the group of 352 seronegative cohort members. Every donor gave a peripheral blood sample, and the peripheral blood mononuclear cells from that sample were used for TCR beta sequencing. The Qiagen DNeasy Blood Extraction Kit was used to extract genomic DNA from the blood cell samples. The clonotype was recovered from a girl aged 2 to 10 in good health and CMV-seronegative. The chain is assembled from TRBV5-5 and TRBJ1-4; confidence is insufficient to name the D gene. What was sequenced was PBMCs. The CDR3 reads CASSSRVTNEKLFF. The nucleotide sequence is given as TGTGCCAGCAGCTCCCGGGTAACTAATGAAAAACTGTTTTTT.